Presented here are 26 T cell receptor beta chains from one specimen sequenced in a study of blood T cell repertoires in COVID-19. Sequenced by immunoSEQ multiplex PCR; TCRdb stores in-frame clones only, minus some. Altogether about 190,000 clones are present, roughly 90% being singletons, with the ten largest covering approximately 0.5%. Sequenced material: peripheral blood. Source of these receptors: a man between 45 and 60 years old with acute or convalescent COVID-19.

CDR3: CASSGQGRLRTGELFF. DNA of the CDR3: TGTGCCAGCAGTGGACAGGGCAGGTTAAGGACCGGGGAGCTGTTTTTT. V is TRBV2 and J is TRBJ2-2; 7 bases map to TRBD1. The CDR3 spans 16 residues. The V and J ends lost 4 bases and 5 bases, in that order; junction bases with no gene match: 10. Per germline, CDR1 SNHLY and CDR2 FYNNEI.

The rearrangement joins TRBV5-1 to TRBJ1-1; unclear D gene. Germline-derived CDR1 and CDR2 are SGHRS and YFSETQ. The CDR3 has 16 amino acids. The V gene lost 0 bases and the J gene lost 1 base, with 13 bases spanning the gap. CDR3 nucleotides: TGCGCCAGCAGCTTGGGGGGAGGGCGGCCGAACACTGAAGCTTTCTTT. This translates into CASSLGGGRPNTEAFF.

This clone appeared a single time. V is TRBV5-4 and J is TRBJ2-5; 12 bases line up with TRBD2. There are 18 residues in the CDR3. CDR1 and CDR2 from the germline V gene are SGHNT and YYREEE (reference sequence). V shed 0 bases, J shed 2 bases, and the junction held 8 bases outside the gene matches. The CDR3 loop is CASSLDTSGGPPQETQYF. CDR3 in DNA: TGTGCCAGCAGCTTGGATACTAGCGGGGGGCCCCCTCAAGAGACCCAGTACTTC.

J is TRBJ1-6 and V is TRBV27; maybe TRBD1 (6 bases). The CDR3 length is 17 residues. The V end was cut by 0 bases, the J end by 7 bases, with 16 bases between. Germline values: CDR1 MNHEY, CDR2 SMNVEV (reference sequence). The DNA of the CDR3 is TGTGCCAGCAGTTTATCGATGGGGGGGCTAAGGAATTCACCCCTCCACTTT. Protein product: CASSLSMGGLRNSPLHF.

The V and J genes are TRBV7-9 and TRBJ1-2, with 7 bases identical to TRBD1. The CDR3 spans 14 residues. Losses at the gene ends were 3 bases for V and 2 bases for J; bases not matched to a gene: 3. Germline V gives CDR1 SEHNR, CDR2 FQNEAQ (reference sequence). The CDR3 DNA is TGTGCCAGCAGCTTCTCCAGGGGGAACTATGGCTACACCTTC. This gives the protein CASSFSRGNYGYTF.

V usage is TRBV25-1 and J usage is TRBJ1-4; D ambiguous. V was clipped by 4 bases and J by 0 bases, with 9 bases between them. Germline V gives CDR1 MGHDK, CDR2 SYGVNS. The CDR3 consists of 15 residues. CDR3 residues: CASSALTATNEKLFF. CDR3 DNA: TGTGCCAGCAGTGCATTAACAGCAACTAATGAAAAACTGTTTTTT.

The V and J genes are TRBV7-3 and TRBJ2-1; D possibly corresponds to TRBD2 (5 bases). The V gene's germline CDR1 is SGHTA and CDR2 FQGTGA. This CDR3 has 13 residues. V was shortened by 4 bases and J by 8 bases, with 12 bases between the two germline ends. The CDR3 reads CASSSAGGYEQFF. CDR3 coding DNA: TGTGCCAGCAGCTCCGCGGGTGGCTATGAGCAGTTCTTC.

This chain joins TRBV19 and TRBJ1-2; no clear D gene. V dropped 6 bases and J dropped 8 bases, with 19 bases sitting between them. Germline V gene sequence: CDR1 LNHDA, CDR2 SQIVND (reference sequence). The CDR3 is 14 amino acids. The chain's CDR3 is CASRKQSFPYGYTF. The CDR3 region has the DNA TGTGCCAGTAGAAAGCAATCCTTTCCATACGGCTACACCTTC.

The CDR3 loop reads CASSRWTGGNDEQYF. The CDR3 region has the DNA TGCGCCAGCAGCCGGTGGACAGGGGGTAACGACGAGCAGTACTTC. V usage is TRBV4-1 and J usage is TRBJ2-7, with 10 bases identical to TRBD1. The germline gives CDR1 MGHRA, CDR2 YSYEKL. Trimming at V came to 4 bases and at J to 5 bases, leaving 8 bases not matched to a gene. CDR3 length: 15 amino acids.

Remarks on this clone: A read error may account for a junction end that differs from germline. This chain joins TRBV10-1 and TRBJ2-1; weak D call: TRBD1 (6 bases). This CDR3 is built from 14 residues. The germline gives CDR1 WNHNN, CDR2 SYGVQD (reference sequence). The CDR3 DNA reads as TGCGCCAGCAGGACACGGGACACAAAGGGGTGTTGTCTCTTC. Residues: CASRTRDTKGCCLF.

The rearrangement joins TRBV7-6 to TRBJ2-4, with 8 bases matching TRBD1. Trimming took 5 bases from V and 3 from J; bases not matched to a gene: 6. Germline V gene data show CDR1 as SGHVS and CDR2 as FNYEAQ. This CDR3 has 15 amino acids. CDR3 nucleotide sequence: TGTGCCAGCAGCGCTGGACAGGGATTCAAAAACATTCAGTACTTC. The encoded protein is CASSAGQGFKNIQYF.

This chain joins TRBV9 and TRBJ1-2; TRBD1 matches 8 bases. The length of the CDR3 is 14 residues. Germline V gene data show CDR1 as SGDLS and CDR2 as YYNGEE. V shed 2 bases, J shed 2 bases, and the junction held 2 bases outside the gene matches. CDR3 amino acids: CASSVTGDNYGYTF. CDR3 sequence (DNA): TGTGCCAGCAGCGTGACAGGGGACAACTATGGCTACACCTTC. Using reference TRBV9 and TRBJ1-2 for the parts outside the CDR3, the full variable domain is DSGVTQTPKHLITATGQRVTLRCSPRSGDLSVYWYQQSLDQGLQFLIQYYNGEERAKGNILERFSAQQFPDLHSELNLSSLELGDSALYFCASSVTGDNYGYTFGSGTRLTVV.

J is TRBJ2-3 and V is TRBV7-9, with 8 bases identical to TRBD1. This CDR3 region has 17 residues. The V gene end was trimmed by 5 bases and the J gene end by 3 bases; junction bases not matched to a gene: 13. Germline-derived CDR1 and CDR2 are SEHNR and FQNEAQ (reference sequence). CDR3 sequence (DNA): TGTGCCAGCAGCACTACTCAGGGGGCACTCAGGACAGATACGCAGTATTTT. This encodes CASSTTQGALRTDTQYF.

The gene calls are TRBV19 and TRBJ1-6; TRBD1 aligns across 9 bases. This CDR3 region has 14 residues. With V trimmed by 3 bases and J by 10 bases, 4 bases remained unmatched. Germline loops: CDR1 LNHDA, CDR2 SQIVND (reference sequence). The CDR3 DNA is TGTGCCAGTAGTATCCCGGACAGGGGCTCACCCCTCCACTTT. It is translated as CASSIPDRGSPLHF.

The chain combines TRBV5-1 with TRBJ2-7; TRBD1 matches 12 bases. Germline V gene data show CDR1 as SGHRS and CDR2 as YFSETQ. This CDR3 has 14 amino acids. V was pared by 7 bases and J by 5 bases, with 7 bases of the junction left unmatched. CDR3 sequence reads: CASGPGQGAHEQYV. The CDR3 bases are TGCGCCAGCGGCCCGGGACAGGGGGCTCACGAGCAGTACGTC.

The chain combines TRBV6-5 with TRBJ2-7, with 7 positions matching TRBD2. V shed 11 bases and J 3 bases; nucleotides not matched to a gene: 13. CDR1 is MNHEY and CDR2 is SVGAGI in the germline V gene. CDR3 size: 14 residues. CDR3 DNA: TGTGCCTCCGGCGGGGGAACAGAAGTCTACGAGCAGTACTTC. It codes for CASGGGTEVYEQYF.

This sequence joins TRBV7-9 and TRBJ1-3, with 7 positions matching TRBD1. The CDR3 runs to 18 residues. With V trimmed by 1 base and J by 2 bases, 11 bases remained unmatched. From germline, CDR1 is SEHNR and CDR2 FQNEAQ (reference sequence). Written as DNA, the CDR3 is TGTGCCAGCAGCTTAGAAGGGGGCCGACCGAGCGCTGGAAACACCATATATTTT. Protein: CASSLEGGRPSAGNTIYF.

This rearrangement joins TRBV7-3 to TRBJ2-2; TRBD1 is a possible D gene (5 bases). Trimming took 5 bases from V and 5 from J, leaving 12 bases between them. Germline CDR1 is SGHTA and CDR2 is FQGTGA. The CDR3 extends over 14 amino acids. CDR3: CASSRDSTTGELFF. The CDR3 DNA reads TGTGCCAGCAGCCGCGACAGTACTACCGGGGAGCTGTTTTTT.

The V call is TRBV29-1, the J call TRBJ2-5; 12 nucleotides align to TRBD2. Germline CDR1 SQVTM, CDR2 ANQGSEA. The length of the CDR3 is 13 residues. The chain's CDR3 is CVLAGGVGETQYF. The CDR3 DNA reads as TGCGTACTAGCGGGAGGTGTTGGGGAGACCCAGTACTTC.

The gene calls are TRBV30 and TRBJ1-5; D is ambiguous. The length of the CDR3 is 12 residues. The germline V gene has CDR1 GTSNPN and CDR2 SVGIG (reference sequence). V dropped 2 bases and J dropped 6 bases, with 8 bases sitting between them. The CDR3 reads CAWSSGLQPQHF. The CDR3 DNA reads TGTGCCTGGAGTTCGGGTCTTCAGCCCCAGCATTTT. Full variable domain (remainder filled in from reference TRBV30 and TRBJ1-5): SQTIHQWPATLVQPVGSPLSLECTVEGTSNPNLYWYRQAAGRGLQLLFYSVGIGQISSEVPQNLSASRPQDRQFILSSKKLLLSDSGFYLCAWSSGLQPQHFGDGTRLSIL.

The J gene is TRBJ2-5, the V gene TRBV2; D might be TRBD1 (6 bases). V was shortened by 6 bases and J by 2 bases, with 13 bases between the two germline ends. The CDR3 sequence is 14 residues long. Germline CDR1 and CDR2: SNHLY and FYNNEI. The CDR3 protein is CASRSETGQETQYF. CDR3 sequence (DNA): TGTGCCAGCAGGAGTGAGACAGGACAAGAGACCCAGTACTTC.

This chain connects TRBV7-7 to TRBJ2-5, with 8 bases that match TRBD2. This CDR3 is built from 15 residues. J lost 7 bases, V lost 1 base, and 8 bases had no gene match. Per germline, CDR1 SSHAT and CDR2 FNYEAQ (reference sequence). The CDR3 sequence is CASSLGLAHEGTQYF. The CDR3 DNA follows: TGTGCCAGCAGCTTAGGACTAGCGCATGAGGGGACCCAGTACTTC.

V and J are TRBV21-1 and TRBJ1-4. TRBV21-1 is a documented pseudogene. The CDR3 length is 22 residues. The CDR3 sequence is CASSKEEDQRNLREPMREKLFF. CDR3 nucleotides: TGTGCCAGCAGCAAAGAGGAGGACCAGAGGAACCTGCGGGAGCCAATGCGTGAAAAACTGTTTTTT.

The CDR3 DNA reads TGCAGCGTTGAAGCGACTCCGGGTCAGCCCCAGCATTTT. It translates to CSVEATPGQPQHF. The chain couples TRBV29-1 to TRBJ1-5; no clear D gene. The CDR3 sequence is 13 residues long. Germline V gene data show CDR1 as SQVTM and CDR2 as ANQGSEA. V was shortened by 1 base and J by 6 bases, with 10 bases between the two germline ends.

The rearrangement uses TRBV10-3 and TRBJ2-2; 8 nucleotides align to TRBD1. Per germline, CDR1 ENHRY and CDR2 SYGVKD. The CDR3 sequence is 16 residues long. Germline trimming cut 3 bases from V and 0 bases from J; bases unmatched to any gene: 3. The CDR3 DNA is TGTGCCATCAGTGAAGAGGACAGGGCGAACACCGGGGAGCTGTTTTTT. This gives the protein CAISEEDRANTGELFF.

This sequence joins TRBV28 and TRBJ1-3; D possibly corresponds to TRBD1 (6 bases). The V gene's germline CDR1 is MDHEN and CDR2 SYDVKM. This CDR3 is built from 16 residues. The V gene lost 7 bases and the J gene lost 0 bases, with 16 bases spanning the gap. CDR3: CASKLETGYSGNTIYF. Here the CDR3 DNA reads TGTGCCAGCAAGCTTGAGACAGGATACTCTGGAAACACCATATATTTT.